Listed below are T cell receptor beta chains from one sample, sequenced in a study of cytomegalovirus exposure and HLA in healthy donors. This table comes from immunoSEQ multiplex PCR, and its TCRdb copy is limited to in-frame clones, with some not included. The sample shows 200,000 or so clones, roughly 80% of them seen only once. Sequencing used PBMCs. The source is a woman under 30 in good health and CMV-seronegative. Both conserved end residues are part of each CDR3. A D gene is named only where the DNA matches it firmly. Size values are once, few and many counts, or a class for expanded clones, and some rows have none.

>TRBV7-9|NA|TRBD1|TRBJ1-1
CASSRGTGGVNTEAFF
TGTGCCAGCAGTCGGGGGACAGGGGGGGTGAACACTGAAGCTTTCTTT
>TRBV6-5|NA|TRBD2|TRBJ2-4
CASSPGGALGDIQYF
TGTGCCAGCAGCCCCGGGGGGGCCTTGGGTGACATTCAGTACTTC
>TRBV19|NA|TRBD1|TRBJ2-3
CASETGNTDTQYF
TGTGCCAGTGAGACAGGGAACACAGATACGCAGTATTTT
>TRBV18|NA|NA|TRBJ2-5
CASSARSVAGETQYF
TGTGCCAGCTCGGCCCGTTCTGTGGCGGGAGAGACCCAGTACTTC
>TRBV7-6|NA|NA|TRBJ1-5
CASSLGGGGQPQHF
TGTGCCAGCAGCTTAGGCGGGGGTGGCCAGCCCCAGCATTTT
>TRBV27|NA|NA|TRBJ2-2
CATSSRQSNTGELFF
TGTGCCACCTCAAGCAGGCAGTCTAACACCGGGGAGCTGTTTTTT
>TRBV4-2|NA|TRBD1|TRBJ2-2
CASSQNPGQSTGELFF
TGTGCCAGCAGCCAGAACCCGGGACAGAGCACCGGGGAGCTGTTTTTT
>TRBV19|NA|TRBD2|TRBJ2-1
CASSMALAGNGEQFF
TGTGCCAGTAGTATGGCGCTAGCGGGAAACGGTGAGCAGTTCTTC
>TRBV11-2|NA|TRBD2|TRBJ2-7
CASSLDRAAGEGYEQYF
TGTGCCAGCAGCTTAGATCGGGCCGCCGGGGAGGGGTACGAGCAGTACTTC
>TRBV29-1|NA|TRBD1|TRBJ1-4
CSSRTGNEKLFF
TGCAGCTCTCGGACAGGGAATGAAAAACTGTTTTTT
>TRBV27|once|TRBD1|TRBJ2-1
CASSRQGIEQFF
TGTGCCAGCAGTAGACAGGGAATTGAGCAGTTCTTC
>TRBV25-1|NA|NA|TRBJ2-3
CASSEGNRVPDTQYF
TGTGCCAGCAGTGAGGGGAACAGGGTCCCAGATACGCAGTATTTT
>TRBV5-1|NA|NA|TRBJ2-7
CASSPERRDEQYF
TGCGCCAGCAGTCCTGAACGTCGGGACGAGCAGTACTTC
>TRBV5-5|NA|TRBD2|TRBJ2-1
CASSLSLLAGGGDEQFF
TGTGCCAGCAGCTTGTCTCTCCTAGCGGGAGGGGGAGATGAGCAGTTCTTC
>TRBV5-5|NA|NA|TRBJ1-5
CASSMQGSQWPQHF
TGTGCCAGCAGCATGCAGGGGTCCCAATGGCCCCAGCATTTT
>TRBV6-5|once|TRBD1|TRBJ2-2
CASSWTGTVGTGELFF
TGTGCCAGCAGTTGGACAGGGACCGTAGGCACCGGGGAGCTGTTTTTT
>TRBV19|NA|NA|TRBJ1-2
CASSRGPSNYGYTF
TGTGCCAGTAGTAGAGGGCCTTCTAACTATGGCTACACCTTC
>TRBV2|NA|NA|TRBJ1-1
CASSVPLGGGRTEAFF
TGTGCCAGCAGTGTTCCCTTGGGAGGGGGACGAACTGAAGCTTTCTTT
>TRBV27|NA|NA|TRBJ1-1
CASSLRENTEAFF
TGTGCCAGCAGTTTACGGGAGAACACTGAAGCTTTCTTT
>TRBV7-6|NA|NA|TRBJ1-1
CASSSTFSAEDTEAFF
TGTGCCAGCAGCTCCACTTTTTCTGCAGAGGACACTGAAGCTTTCTTT
>TRBV7-2|once|NA|TRBJ1-4
CASSPDSANEKLFF
TGTGCCAGCAGCCCGGACAGTGCTAATGAAAAACTGTTTTTT
>TRBV4-2|NA|TRBD1|TRBJ2-1
CASSQVGGQAHDGSYNEQFF
TGTGCCAGCAGCCAAGTGGGGGGACAGGCGCATGATGGCTCCTACAATGAGCAGTTCTTC
>TRBV9|NA|NA|TRBJ2-1
CASRGEGANEQFF
TGTGCCAGCAGAGGGGAAGGGGCCAATGAGCAGTTCTTC
>TRBV7-9|NA|NA|TRBJ2-3
CASSSIGHTDTQYF
TGTGCCAGCAGCTCGATTGGGCACACAGATACGCAGTATTTT
>TRBV7-2|NA|NA|TRBJ2-3
CASSLTGLTTDTQYF
TGTGCCAGCAGCCTAACAGGGCTGACCACAGATACGCAGTATTTT
>TRBV5-4|NA|TRBD1|TRBJ1-2
CASSLGMTGEGGYTF
TGTGCCAGCAGCTTGGGGATGACAGGGGAGGGAGGCTACACCTTC
>TRBV27|NA|NA|TRBJ2-1
CASSLQGIYNEQFF
TGTGCCAGCAGTTTACAGGGAATCTACAATGAGCAGTTCTTC
>TRBV14|NA|TRBD1|TRBJ2-5
CASSQGSQGVGETQYF
TGTGCCAGCAGCCAAGGATCACAGGGGGTCGGGGAGACCCAGTACTTC
>TRBV7-9|NA|NA|TRBJ2-7
CASSLVNYEQYF
TGTGCCAGCAGCTTAGTTAACTACGAGCAGTACTTC
>TRBV2|NA|TRBD1|TRBJ1-5
CASSRTTGGPQPQHF
TGTGCCAGCAGTCGAACGACAGGGGGGCCTCAGCCCCAGCATTTT
>TRBV6-5|NA|NA|TRBJ1-5
CASSYRGNQPQHF
TGTGCCAGCAGTTACAGGGGGAATCAGCCCCAGCATTTT
>TRBV30|NA|NA|TRBJ1-1
CAGAEGGPEAFF
TGTGCTGGAGCGGAGGGGGGGCCTGAAGCTTTCTTT
>TRBV11-2|NA|TRBD2|TRBJ2-7
CASNLLAGYNEQYF
TGTGCCAGCAACCTACTAGCGGGATATAACGAGCAGTACTTC
>TRBV6-5|once|TRBD1|TRBJ1-2
CASSTGQGADYGYTF
TGTGCCAGCAGTACCGGACAGGGGGCGGACTATGGCTACACCTTC
>TRBV5-4|NA|NA|TRBJ2-7
CASSFYGVSYEQYF
TGTGCCAGCAGCTTTTACGGGGTATCCTACGAGCAGTACTTC
>TRBV5-1|few|NA|TRBJ2-2
CASSVTGTVNTGELFF
TGCGCCAGCAGCGTCACAGGGACGGTTAACACCGGGGAGCTGTTTTTT
>TRBV19|NA|NA|TRBJ1-2
CASSIRGFYRAVANYGYTF
TGTGCCAGTAGTATTCGCGGTTTTTACAGGGCAGTAGCTAACTATGGCTACACCTTC
>TRBV19|NA|NA|TRBJ2-6
CASSPTPQGRVGSGANVLTF
TGTGCCAGTAGTCCCACCCCCCAGGGGCGAGTCGGCTCTGGGGCCAACGTCCTGACTTTC
>TRBV6-5|NA|TRBD1|TRBJ1-1
CASNPQGIVNTEAFF
TGTGCCAGCAACCCACAGGGGATCGTGAACACTGAAGCTTTCTTT
>TRBV4-2|few|TRBD1|TRBJ2-3
CASSHPNPTAGTGNTDTQYF
TGTGCCAGCAGCCATCCCAACCCGACGGCCGGGACAGGGAACACAGATACGCAGTATTTT